These 20 T cell receptor beta chains originate from one sample sequenced in a study of human T cells and chemical hapten exposure (dated by TCRdb to the early 2020s). Read against the paper, the sample's time point label means: patch test 2, 6 weeks after DPC sensitization. This sample's treatment or condition label indicates: therapeutic diphenylcyclopropenone sensitization with weekly scalp DPC. Libraries came from RACE. Reads for this sample came from a NextSeq 500. TCRdb reran the public reads through fastp at Q25 and MiXCR, keeping productive beta chains. Each CDR3 protein appears once, grouped with its most common genes and DNA. The sample data list 65,000 to 95,000 distinct CDR3 sequences, and 5% to 8.5% of these were observed just once. The ten biggest clones cover about 1.5% of the sample. The starting material was whole blood, obtained in connection with sensitization to the hapten diphenylcyclopropenone (DPC). Receptors were obtained from a woman between 25 and 40 years old with alopecia areata. Some clones in this sample may be carry-over from other donors' samples.

This clonotype was seen a few times. This chain connects TRBV20-1 to TRBJ1-2; no clear D. Germline V lookup: CDR1 DFQATT, CDR2 SNEGSKA (reference sequence). Trimming shortened V by 3 bases and J by 0 bases, and 8 bases separated the two germline ends. The CDR3 is 13 residues long. In nucleotides, the CDR3 is TGCAGTGCTAGTTCAGCTACTAACTATGGCTACACCTTC. Amino acid sequence: CSASSATNYGYTF.

There are many counts of this clonotype. The V and J genes are TRBV29-1 and TRBJ1-1; D gene ambiguous. This CDR3 region has 13 residues. In germline, CDR1 is SQVTM, CDR2 ANQGSEA. Deletions cut 3 bases from V and 0 bases from J, with 8 bases between. The CDR3 region has the DNA TGCAGCGTTGATAGCGAACTGAACACTGAAGCTTTCTTT. Translated, it gives CSVDSELNTEAFF.

This clonotype was seen many times. V and J are TRBV29-1 and TRBJ1-1; no clear D. Germline CDR1 reads SQVTM; CDR2 reads ANQGSEA. This CDR3 contains 10 residues. Trimming shortened V by 4 bases and J by 3 bases, and 3 bases separated the two germline ends. CDR3 amino acids: CSVVHTEAFF. The DNA of the CDR3 is TGCAGCGTTGTTCACACTGAAGCTTTCTTT.

This clonotype has ten or more counts. The V and J genes are TRBV30 and TRBJ2-1; D gene unclear. Trimming removed 3 bases from V and 4 bases from J, with 7 bases in between. This CDR3 spans 12 amino acids. Germline V gene data show CDR1 as GTSNPN and CDR2 as SVGIG (reference sequence). The DNA of the CDR3 is TGTGCCTGGAGGTCCGGTTACAATGAGCAGTTCTTC. Translation: CAWRSGYNEQFF.

This clonotype was seen a few times. The V and J genes are TRBV2 and TRBJ2-5; D is unresolved. Germline V gene data show CDR1 as SNHLY and CDR2 as FYNNEI. The CDR3 spans 13 residues. V was trimmed by 7 bases and J by 1 base, leaving 10 bases between them. CDR3 loop: CASKWSFQETQYF. The CDR3 DNA is TGTGCCAGCAAATGGTCCTTCCAAGAGACCCAGTACTTC.

To note about this clonotype: A read error is possible here, since a much larger clone lies one base away. The gene calls are TRBV12-3 or TRBV12-4 and TRBJ1-5; D unresolved. The CDR3 contains 12 residues. Deletions cut 8 bases from V and 4 bases from J, with 9 bases between. CDR3 protein: CASGPQNQPQHF. Here the CDR3 DNA reads TGTGCCAGCGGCCCGCAGAATCAGCCCCAGCATTTT.

This clonotype appeared many times. The J gene is TRBJ2-3, the V gene TRBV6-4, with D perhaps matching TRBD2 (7 bases). The V and J ends lost 2 bases and 3 bases respectively, with 12 bases between them. CDR3 length equals 15 residues. The germline gives CDR1 MRHNA, CDR2 SNTAGT. The CDR3 spells CASSDGGGLTDTQYF. In DNA, the CDR3 is TGTGCCAGCAGTGACGGGGGGGGGCTAACAGATACGCAGTATTTT.

This clonotype occurred a few times. This chain connects TRBV30 to TRBJ1-4; D may be TRBD1 (5 bases). The CDR3 is 15 amino acids. Trimming left V 0 bases short and J 5 bases short, with 13 bases between. CDR1 is GTSNPN and CDR2 is SVGIG in the germline V gene (reference sequence). This CDR3 reads CAWSVFGAGNEKLFF. CDR3 coding DNA: TGTGCCTGGAGTGTTTTCGGGGCGGGCAATGAAAAACTGTTTTTT.

The CDR3 spells CASSLATESYGYTF. CDR3 sequence (DNA): TGTGCCAGCAGCTTAGCCACAGAAAGCTATGGCTACACCTTC. This sequence joins TRBV11-2 and TRBJ1-2; D unclear. V shed 1 base and J shed 4 bases, with 10 bases lying between them. The V gene's germline CDR1 is SGHAT and CDR2 FQNNGV. The CDR3 is 14 amino acids.

This clonotype was detected many times. This rearrangement joins TRBV5-1 to TRBJ2-2; unclear D gene. The germline V and J ends were trimmed by 1 base and 5 bases, with 6 bases remaining between them. The CDR3 covers 13 residues. Germline V lookup: CDR1 SGHRS, CDR2 YFSETQ. The CDR3 is CASSLMGTGELFF. CDR3 bases: TGCGCCAGCAGCTTGATGGGTACCGGGGAGCTGTTTTTT.

This clonotype was recorded a few times. The chain employs TRBV2 and TRBJ1-4; D call uncertain. V lost 0 bases and J 4 bases, leaving 9 bases between the germline ends. Germline V gene lookup returns CDR1 SNHLY and CDR2 FYNNEI. This CDR3 spans 15 amino acids. CDR3 sequence (DNA): TGTGCCAGCAGTGAAGCCCGGCTGTTTAATGAAAAACTGTTTTTT. Its translation is CASSEARLFNEKLFF.

This clonotype was counted at least ten times. This chain joins TRBV6-6 and TRBJ2-5; D might be TRBD1 (6 bases). There are 15 residues in the CDR3. Germline CDR1 and CDR2: MNHNY and SVGAGI (reference sequence). V lost 6 bases and J 5 bases, leaving 19 bases between the germline ends. CDR3 coding DNA: TGTGCCAGCAGCATATCCAGGGGAGATGAGGAGACCCAGTACTTC. Protein product: CASSISRGDEETQYF.

This clonotype was picked up many times. The genes are TRBV12-3 or TRBV12-4 and TRBJ2-1, with D possibly matching TRBD2 (5 bases). The CDR3 is 13 residues long. Deletions cut 5 bases from V and 9 bases from J, with 14 bases between. CDR3 nucleotides: TGTGCCAGCAGTCCCCGCGAGGGCGGTGAGCAGTTCTTC. This translates into CASSPREGGEQFF.

Concerning this clonotype itself: A much larger clone differs from this one at a single base, so this may be a read error. The rearrangement uses TRBV12-3 or TRBV12-4 and TRBJ2-1, with D uncertain. Trimming took off 5 bases at V and 8 bases at J, with 10 bases between the two ends. The CDR3 covers 12 residues. CDR3 amino acids: CASSPWADEQFF. The CDR3 DNA reads as TGTGCCAGCAGTCCGTGGGCCGATGAGCAGTTCTTC.

Here the CDR3 DNA reads TGTGCCAGCTCACCGTTCGACGTTTCCGGGGTGTCGCAATATGAGCAGTTCTTC. It yields the protein CASSPFDVSGVSQYEQFF. This rearrangement joins TRBV18 to TRBJ2-1; possible D gene TRBD2, 5 bases. CDR3 length: 18 residues. CDR1 is KGHSH and CDR2 is LQKENI in the germline V gene. V was clipped by 3 bases and J by 8 bases, with 26 bases between them.

This clonotype was picked up many times. This chain links TRBV10-3 with TRBJ2-5; D is undetermined. V was shortened by 3 bases and J by 12 bases, with 14 bases between the two germline ends. Looked up from germline, CDR1 is ENHRY and CDR2 is SYGVKD. The CDR3 has 12 residues. The CDR3 sequence: CAISDLWAIKYF. The CDR3, as DNA: TGTGCCATCAGTGATTTGTGGGCCATTAAGTACTTC.

This clonotype was seen ten or more times. Here the CDR3 reads CASSLPLNTEAFF. Written as DNA, the CDR3 is TGTGCCAGCAGCCTTCCACTGAACACTGAAGCTTTCTTT. V usage is TRBV5-6 and J usage is TRBJ1-1; D call uncertain. This CDR3 has 13 residues. The V gene lost 4 bases and the J gene lost 0 bases, with 7 bases spanning the gap. Germline V gene data show CDR1 as SGHDT and CDR2 as YYEEEE.

The table lists this clonotype with many counts. V usage is TRBV30 and J usage is TRBJ1-1; the match to TRBD1 covers 8 bases. The length of the CDR3 is 14 residues. Germline CDR1 GTSNPN, CDR2 SVGIG (reference sequence). The ends lost 6 bases at V and 5 bases at J; junction bases unmatched: 11. CDR3 sequence: CACDPTGGWTEAFF. Here the CDR3 DNA reads TGTGCCTGTGATCCCACAGGGGGGTGGACTGAAGCTTTCTTT.

This clonotype was seen repeatedly, ten times or more. The chain couples TRBV29-1 to TRBJ2-3; D gene unclear. The CDR3 is 15 residues long. Trimming cost V 3 bases and J 0 bases, with 13 bases left between them. Per germline, CDR1 SQVTM and CDR2 ANQGSEA. DNA for the CDR3: TGCAGCGTTGAGTTACTAAGCACTAGCACAGATACGCAGTATTTT. Translated, it gives CSVELLSTSTDTQYF.

At least ten counts were recorded for this clonotype. The V and J genes are TRBV9 and TRBJ2-2; no reliable D call. This CDR3 spans 16 amino acids. Trimming removed 0 bases at V and 5 bases at J, with 14 bases between. Germline V CDR1 and CDR2: SGDLS, YYNGEE. CDR3 loop: CASSVGATRGTGELFF. DNA for the CDR3: TGTGCCAGCAGCGTAGGCGCTACAAGAGGAACCGGGGAGCTGTTTTTT.